The sequence of this T cell receptor beta chain was determined in a study of blood T cell repertoires in COVID-19 (dated by TCRdb to 2018 to 2021). Concerning the study at large: Collaborator samples came from the United States, Italy and Spain and covered acute and convalescent phases of COVID-19. The sample metadata nearly always contained a de-identified subject ID, COVID-19 status, age in years and sex. HLA class I and class II types, where available, came from metadata supplied by the sample provider rather than from assay-based typing. The samples were drawn from the first 160 participants of the ongoing ImmuneRACE study and from some 1,300 subjects provided by 6 global collaborators. Subjects who had been exposed to COVID-19, were actively infected with it, or had recovered from it provided the deeply sampled blood TCRbeta repertoires that made up the dataset. The repertoires were made available in a free public database intended to serve as a resource for research on the immune response to SARS-CoV-2. The prospective study material was composed of cDNA or gDNA derived from T cells, B-cell-depleted T cells, or PBMCs. Findings and caveats that apply to the study as a whole: Clinical and demographic metadata were provided uncurated, with the amount varying by source and participant.

CDR1 and CDR2, per the germline V gene, are SGHVS and FQNEAQ. Trimming removed 1 base from V and 1 base from J, leaving 11 bases between the germline ends. Inclusive of the bounding cysteine and phenylalanine, the CDR3 is 16 residues long. Only the CDR3 DNA stays, 48 bases, in frame from base 1. TCRbeta CDR3 regions were amplified from genomic DNA by means of the immunoSEQ Assay, a bias-controlled multiplex PCR. On the authors' methods: The number of nucleated cells in each sample was estimated from the amplification of reference gene primers within the assay. To quantify the absolute abundance of each unique TCRbeta CDR3 rearrangement, sequence reads were collapsed and filtered. For each sample, productive Simpson clonality was calculated as the square root of Simpson's diversity index across productive rearrangements. Held by TCRdb, this immuneACCESS table contains in-frame sequences only and omits some clones. Under half of the omission traces to an unresolved V gene where checked; the cause of the rest is unknown. That table is the source of V, J and clone size, and D and trimming were worked out from the DNA. Within this sample are around 260,000 clones, with 75% to 90% of them counted one time only. Around 0.88% of the sample comes from the top ten.

Collaborating institutions collected whole blood in K2EDTA tubes following their own protocols. Collaborator samples were shipped for TCRbeta analysis as frozen whole blood, isolated PBMCs, or DNA extracted from either sample type. To note about this clone: It has no known antigen specificity. No much larger clone exists at a distance of one base, and base qualities are not known.

This TCR came from a man aged 30-40 years with acute or convalescent COVID-19. Sample: peripheral blood. Recombination linked TRBV7-8 to TRBJ1-3; no D gene is confidently identified. The CDR3 protein is CASSLGGWLSGNTIYF. The nucleotides read TGTGCCAGCAGCTTAGGAGGCTGGCTTTCTGGAAACACCATATATTTT. With the rest looked up from the reference TRBV7-8 and TRBJ1-3 genes rather than sequenced, the full variable domain is GAGVSQSPRYKVAKRGQDVALRCDPISGHVSLFWYQQALGQGPEFLTYFQNEAQLDKSGLPSDRFFAERPEGSVSTLKIQRTQQEDSAVYLCASSLGGWLSGNTIYFGEGSWLTVV.